This T cell receptor (beta chain) was profiled in a study of blood T cell repertoires in COVID-19. Participants came from about two dozen US areas, aged roughly 18 to 95 years. Original methodology: For nucleated cells, counts were estimated from reference gene primer amplification. Assay used: immunoSEQ multiplex PCR; TCRdb lists only in-frame clones, some missing. For V, J and clone size, that table is used; D and trimming come from the DNA. The repertoire holds hundreds of thousands of clones, nearly 90% seen once, with approximately 2% in the top ten. In germline, CDR1 is LGHDT, CDR2 YNNKEL (reference sequence). Losses at the gene ends were 4 bases for V and 4 bases for J; bases not matched to a gene: 11. The CDR3 loop spans 16 amino acids. At least ten counts were recorded for this clone.

The genes are TRBV3-1 (or the pseudogene TRBV3-2) and TRBJ1-2, with 8 bases matching TRBD1. The sequence was collected from a woman between 40 and 50 years old with acute COVID-19. The sequenced material came from PBMCs or T cells enriched from blood (not recorded which). CDR3 protein: CASSRTGLQMGYGYTF. The CDR3 nucleotides are TGTGCCAGCAGCCGGACAGGGCTCCAGATGGGCTATGGCTACACCTTC.